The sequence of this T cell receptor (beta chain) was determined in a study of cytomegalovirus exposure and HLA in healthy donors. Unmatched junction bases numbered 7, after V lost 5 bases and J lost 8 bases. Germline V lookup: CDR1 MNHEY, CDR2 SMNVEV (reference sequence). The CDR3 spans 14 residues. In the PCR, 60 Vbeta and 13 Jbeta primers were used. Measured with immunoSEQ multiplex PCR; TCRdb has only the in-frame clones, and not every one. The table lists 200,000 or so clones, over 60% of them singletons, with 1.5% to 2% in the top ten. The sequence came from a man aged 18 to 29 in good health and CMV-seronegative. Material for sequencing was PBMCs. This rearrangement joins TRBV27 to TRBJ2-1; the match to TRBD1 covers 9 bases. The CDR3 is CASSGQGLSHEQFF. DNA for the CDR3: TGTGCCAGCAGTGGACAGGGGCTGTCCCATGAGCAGTTCTTC.